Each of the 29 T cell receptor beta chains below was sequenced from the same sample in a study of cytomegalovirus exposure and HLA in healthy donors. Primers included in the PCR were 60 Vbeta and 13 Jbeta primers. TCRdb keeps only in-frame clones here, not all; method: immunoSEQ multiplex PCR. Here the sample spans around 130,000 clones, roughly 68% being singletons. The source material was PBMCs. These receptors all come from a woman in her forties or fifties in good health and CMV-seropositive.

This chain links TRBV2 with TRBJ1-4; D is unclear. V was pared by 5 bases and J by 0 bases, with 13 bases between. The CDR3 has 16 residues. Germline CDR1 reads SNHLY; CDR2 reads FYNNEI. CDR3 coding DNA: TGTGCCAGCAGTTTGCAGAAATCTGCAACTAATGAAAAACTGTTTTTT. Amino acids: CASSLQKSATNEKLFF. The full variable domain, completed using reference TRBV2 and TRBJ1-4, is EPEVTQTPSHQVTQMGQEVILRCVPISNHLYFYWYRQILGQKVEFLVSFYNNEISEKSEIFDDQFSVERPDGSNFTLKIRSTKLEDSAMYFCASSLQKSATNEKLFFGSGTQLSVL.

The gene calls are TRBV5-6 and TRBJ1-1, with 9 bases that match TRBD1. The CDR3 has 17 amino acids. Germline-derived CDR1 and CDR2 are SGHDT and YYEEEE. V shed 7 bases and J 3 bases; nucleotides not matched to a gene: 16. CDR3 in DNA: TGTGCCAGCCGCAATCCGGGACAGGGATTAATCGACACTGAAGCTTTCTTT. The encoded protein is CASRNPGQGLIDTEAFF.

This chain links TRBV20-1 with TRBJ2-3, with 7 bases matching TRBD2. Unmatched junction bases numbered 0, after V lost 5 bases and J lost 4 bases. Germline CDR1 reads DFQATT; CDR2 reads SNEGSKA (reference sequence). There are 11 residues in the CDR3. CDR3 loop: CSAGGADTQYF. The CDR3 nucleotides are TGCAGTGCTGGGGGGGCAGATACGCAGTATTTT.

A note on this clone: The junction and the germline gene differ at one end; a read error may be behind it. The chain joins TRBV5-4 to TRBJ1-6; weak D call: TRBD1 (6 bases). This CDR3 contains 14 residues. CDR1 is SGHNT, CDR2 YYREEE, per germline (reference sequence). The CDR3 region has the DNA TGTGCCAGCAGGCGGACAGAGGAGAATTCACCCCTCCGCTTT. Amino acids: CASRRTEENSPLRF.

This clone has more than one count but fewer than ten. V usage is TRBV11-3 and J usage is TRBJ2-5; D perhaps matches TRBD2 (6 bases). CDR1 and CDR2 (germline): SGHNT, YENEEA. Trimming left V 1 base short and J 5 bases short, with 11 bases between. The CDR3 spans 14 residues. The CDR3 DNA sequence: TGTGCCAGCAGCTTAGGGTCCAGCGGGGAGACCCAGTACTTC. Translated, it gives CASSLGSSGETQYF.

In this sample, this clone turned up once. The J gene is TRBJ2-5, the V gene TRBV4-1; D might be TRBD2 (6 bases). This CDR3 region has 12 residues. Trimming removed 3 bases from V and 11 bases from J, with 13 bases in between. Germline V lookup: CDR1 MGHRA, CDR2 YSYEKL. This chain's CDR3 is CASSQSGGEQYF. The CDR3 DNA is TGCGCCAGCAGCCAGTCCGGGGGTGAGCAGTACTTC.

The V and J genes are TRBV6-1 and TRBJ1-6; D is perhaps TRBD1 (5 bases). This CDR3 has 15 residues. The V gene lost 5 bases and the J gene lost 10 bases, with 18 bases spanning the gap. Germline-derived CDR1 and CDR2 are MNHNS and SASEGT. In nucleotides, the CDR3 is TGTGCCAGCAGTCTTGGGGAGGGGAGAGGATCACCCCTCCACTTT. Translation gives CASSLGEGRGSPLHF.

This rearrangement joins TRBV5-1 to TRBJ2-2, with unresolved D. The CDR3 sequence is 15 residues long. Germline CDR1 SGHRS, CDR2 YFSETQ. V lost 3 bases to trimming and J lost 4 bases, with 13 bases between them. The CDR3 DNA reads TGCGCCAGCAGCTCTTCCAGTTCTTCCACCGGGGAGCTGTTTTTT. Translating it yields CASSSSSSSTGELFF.

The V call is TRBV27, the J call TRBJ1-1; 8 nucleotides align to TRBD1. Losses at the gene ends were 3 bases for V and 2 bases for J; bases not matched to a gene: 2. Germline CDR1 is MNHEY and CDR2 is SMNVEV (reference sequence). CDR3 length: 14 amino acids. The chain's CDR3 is CASSFRGRNTEAFF. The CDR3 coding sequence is TGTGCCAGCAGTTTCAGGGGGCGCAACACTGAAGCTTTCTTT.

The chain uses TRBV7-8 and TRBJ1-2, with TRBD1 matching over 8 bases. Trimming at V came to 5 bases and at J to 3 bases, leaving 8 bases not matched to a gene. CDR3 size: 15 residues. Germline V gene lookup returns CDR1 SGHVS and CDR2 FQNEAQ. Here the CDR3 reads CASSGSGGVDYGYTF. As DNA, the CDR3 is TGTGCCAGCAGCGGTTCAGGGGGCGTTGACTATGGCTACACCTTC.

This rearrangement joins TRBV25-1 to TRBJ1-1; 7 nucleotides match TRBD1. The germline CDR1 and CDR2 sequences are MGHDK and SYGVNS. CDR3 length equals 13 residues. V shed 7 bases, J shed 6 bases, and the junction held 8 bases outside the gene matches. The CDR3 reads CASTQGGFAEAFF. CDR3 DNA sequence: TGTGCCAGCACTCAAGGGGGCTTCGCTGAAGCTTTCTTT. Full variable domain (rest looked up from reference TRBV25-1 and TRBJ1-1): EADIYQTPRYLVIGTGKKITLECSQTMGHDKMYWYQQDPGMELHLIHYSYGVNSTEKGDLSSESTVSRIRTEHFPLTLESARPSHTSQYLCASTQGGFAEAFFGQGTRLTVV.

The CDR3 nucleotides read TGCGCCAGCAGCCCGAGGGTCGCAGGGGCTAATGAAAAACTGTTTTTT. Its protein is CASSPRVAGANEKLFF. V is TRBV4-1 and J is TRBJ1-4; possible D gene TRBD1, 6 bases. CDR1 MGHRA and CDR2 YSYEKL come from the germline V gene. The CDR3 totals 16 residues. V was pared by 4 bases and J by 3 bases, with 15 bases between.

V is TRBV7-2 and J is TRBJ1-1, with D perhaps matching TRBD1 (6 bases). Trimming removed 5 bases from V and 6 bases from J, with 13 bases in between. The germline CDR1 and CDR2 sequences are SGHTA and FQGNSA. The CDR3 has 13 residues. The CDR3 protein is CASSLTGRSEAFF. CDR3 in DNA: TGTGCCAGCAGCCTAACAGGGCGGTCTGAAGCTTTCTTT.

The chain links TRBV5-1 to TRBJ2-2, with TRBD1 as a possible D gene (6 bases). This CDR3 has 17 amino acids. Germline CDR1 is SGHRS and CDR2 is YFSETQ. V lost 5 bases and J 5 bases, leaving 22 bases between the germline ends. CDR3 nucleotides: TGCGCCAGCAGTACGAAGTTAGGACAGATGGGAACCGGGGAGCTGTTTTTT. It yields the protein CASSTKLGQMGTGELFF.

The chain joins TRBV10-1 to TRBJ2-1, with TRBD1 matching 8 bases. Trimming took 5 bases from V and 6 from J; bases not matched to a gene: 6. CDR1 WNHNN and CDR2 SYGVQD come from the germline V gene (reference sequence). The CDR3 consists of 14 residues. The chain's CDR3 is CASSPLGQGNEQFF. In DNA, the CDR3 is TGCGCCAGCAGTCCCTTAGGACAGGGCAATGAGCAGTTCTTC.

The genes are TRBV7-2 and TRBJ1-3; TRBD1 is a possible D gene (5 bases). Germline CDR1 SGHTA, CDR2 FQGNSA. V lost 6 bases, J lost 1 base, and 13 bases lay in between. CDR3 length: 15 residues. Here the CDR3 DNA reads TGTGCCAGCAGTGACAGCGGGCTATCTGGAAACACCATATATTTT. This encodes CASSDSGLSGNTIYF.

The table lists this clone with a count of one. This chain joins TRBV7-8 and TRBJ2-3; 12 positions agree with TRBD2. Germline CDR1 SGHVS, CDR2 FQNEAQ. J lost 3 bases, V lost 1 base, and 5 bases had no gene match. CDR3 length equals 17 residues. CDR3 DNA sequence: TGTGCCAGCAGCTTAGTTCGGACTAGCGGGGTGACAGATACGCAGTATTTT. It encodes CASSLVRTSGVTDTQYF. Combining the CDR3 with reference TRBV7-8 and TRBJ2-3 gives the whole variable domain GAGVSQSPRYKVAKRGQDVALRCDPISGHVSLFWYQQALGQGPEFLTYFQNEAQLDKSGLPSDRFFAERPEGSVSTLKIQRTQQEDSAVYLCASSLVRTSGVTDTQYFGPGTRLTVL.

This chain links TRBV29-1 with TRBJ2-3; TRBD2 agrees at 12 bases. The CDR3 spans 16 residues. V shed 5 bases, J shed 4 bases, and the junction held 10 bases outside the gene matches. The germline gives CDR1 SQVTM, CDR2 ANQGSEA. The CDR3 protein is CSVPHRTSGVADTQYF. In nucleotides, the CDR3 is TGCAGCGTTCCCCACCGGACTAGCGGGGTGGCAGATACGCAGTATTTT.

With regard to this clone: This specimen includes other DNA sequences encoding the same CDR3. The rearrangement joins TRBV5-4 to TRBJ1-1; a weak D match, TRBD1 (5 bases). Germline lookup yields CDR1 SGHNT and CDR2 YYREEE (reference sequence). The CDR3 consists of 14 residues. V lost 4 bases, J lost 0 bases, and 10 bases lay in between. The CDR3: CASSLGQVNTEAFF. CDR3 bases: TGTGCCAGCAGCCTGGGGCAGGTGAACACTGAAGCTTTCTTT. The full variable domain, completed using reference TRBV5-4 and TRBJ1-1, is ETGVTQSPTHLIKTRGQQVTLRCSSQSGHNTVSWYQQALGQGPQFIFQYYREEENGRGNFPPRFSGLQFPNYSSELNVNALELDDSALYLCASSLGQVNTEAFFGQGTRLTVV.

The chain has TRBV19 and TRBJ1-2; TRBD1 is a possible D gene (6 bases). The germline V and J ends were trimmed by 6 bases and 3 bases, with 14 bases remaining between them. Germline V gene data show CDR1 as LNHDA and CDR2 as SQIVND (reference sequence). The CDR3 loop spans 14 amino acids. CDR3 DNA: TGTGCCAGTAGCATACAGGGTATCGACTATGGCTACACCTTC. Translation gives CASSIQGIDYGYTF.

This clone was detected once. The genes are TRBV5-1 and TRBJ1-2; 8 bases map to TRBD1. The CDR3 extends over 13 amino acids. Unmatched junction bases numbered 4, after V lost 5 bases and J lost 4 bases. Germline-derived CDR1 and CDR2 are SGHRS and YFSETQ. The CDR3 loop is CASRDGQGYGYTF. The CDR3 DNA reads TGCGCCAGCAGAGACGGACAGGGCTATGGCTACACCTTC.

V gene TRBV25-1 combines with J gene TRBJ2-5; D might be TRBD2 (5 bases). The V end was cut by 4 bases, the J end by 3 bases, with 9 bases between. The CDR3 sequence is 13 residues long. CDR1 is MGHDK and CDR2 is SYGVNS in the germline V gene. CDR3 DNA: TGTGCCAGCAGTGCGGGGAATAAAGAGACCCAGTACTTC. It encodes CASSAGNKETQYF.

The CDR3 sequence is CASSQQGNTEAFF. CDR3 nucleotides: TGTGCCAGCAGCCAACAGGGGAACACTGAAGCTTTCTTT. J is TRBJ1-1 and V is TRBV6-4, with D possibly being TRBD1 (6 bases). This CDR3 is built from 13 residues. V was trimmed by 6 bases and J by 1 base, leaving 9 bases between them. Germline CDR1 reads MRHNA; CDR2 reads SNTAGT.

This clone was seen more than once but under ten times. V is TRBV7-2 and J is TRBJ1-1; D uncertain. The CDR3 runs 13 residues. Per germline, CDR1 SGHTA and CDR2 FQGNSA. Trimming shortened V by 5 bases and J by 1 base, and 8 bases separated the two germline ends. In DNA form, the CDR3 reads TGTGCCAGCAGCCCCGGGTCGAACACTGAAGCTTTCTTT. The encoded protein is CASSPGSNTEAFF.

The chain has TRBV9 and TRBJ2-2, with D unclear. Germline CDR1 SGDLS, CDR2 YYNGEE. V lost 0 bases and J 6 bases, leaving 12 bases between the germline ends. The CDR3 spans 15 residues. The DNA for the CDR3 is TGTGCCAGCAGCGTAGCTGGAGCCCCCGCCGGGGAGCTGTTTTTT. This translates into CASSVAGAPAGELFF.

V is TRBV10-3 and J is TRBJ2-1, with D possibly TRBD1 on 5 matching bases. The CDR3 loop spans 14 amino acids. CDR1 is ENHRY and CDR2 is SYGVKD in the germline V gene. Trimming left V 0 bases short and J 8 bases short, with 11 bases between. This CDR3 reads CAISESAGRHEQFF. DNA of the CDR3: TGTGCCATCAGTGAGTCCGCAGGGCGGCATGAGCAGTTCTTC.

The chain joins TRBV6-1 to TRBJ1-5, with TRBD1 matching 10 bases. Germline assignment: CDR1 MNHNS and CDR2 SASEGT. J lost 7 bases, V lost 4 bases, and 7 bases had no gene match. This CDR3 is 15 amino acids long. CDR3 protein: CASSAVTGGAQPQHF. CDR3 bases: TGTGCCAGCAGTGCTGTGACAGGGGGCGCCCAGCCCCAGCATTTT.

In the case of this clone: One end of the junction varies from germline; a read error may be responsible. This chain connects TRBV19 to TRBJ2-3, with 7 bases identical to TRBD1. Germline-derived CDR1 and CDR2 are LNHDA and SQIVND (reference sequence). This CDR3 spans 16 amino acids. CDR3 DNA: TGTGCCAGTAGTAGTAGACAGGGCGGCGGCACAGCTACGCAGTATTTT. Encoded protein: CASSSRQGGGTATQYF.

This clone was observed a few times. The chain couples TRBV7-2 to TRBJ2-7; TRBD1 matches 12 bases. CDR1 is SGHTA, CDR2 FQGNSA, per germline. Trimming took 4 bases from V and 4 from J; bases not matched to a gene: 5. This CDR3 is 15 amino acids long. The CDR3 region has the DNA TGTGCCAGCAGCTCCGGGACAGGGGGCGGTTACGAGCAGTACTTC. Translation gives CASSSGTGGGYEQYF.